The present TCR beta chain was sequenced within a study of blood T cells in healthy people across ages. Whole-study results and caveats: PBMC samples, being unsorted, prevented any conclusive comparison of naive and antigen-experienced cells.

Primed by a sample-barcoded 5' primer and a J-beta primer mix, a second PCR proceeded for about 6 to 11 cycles. The authors tagged each cDNA molecule using a template-switch adaptor with 12 random nucleotides. A single record per CDR3 protein comes from TCRdb applying MiXCR to the 5' RACE reads. The sample contains 710,000 or so distinct CDR3 sequences, over 20% of which appear only once. V gave up 5 bases and J gave up 2 bases; unmatched junction bases: 5. CDR3 length: 13 residues. Germline CDR1 is SQVTM and CDR2 is ANQGSEA. Peripheral blood samples of 9 to 10 milliliters were drawn from each donor. In the case of this clonotype: The antigen is not known.

Material for sequencing was blood. The J gene is TRBJ1-2, the V gene TRBV29-1, with TRBD1 matching over 7 bases. The source of this sequence is a man in his 70s in good health. The CDR3: CSVYQGVNYGYTF. Written as DNA, the CDR3 is TGCAGCGTTTATCAGGGGGTAAACTATGGCTACACCTTC.